The sequence of this T cell receptor beta chain was determined in a study of blood T cell repertoires in COVID-19. The protocol was immunoSEQ multiplex PCR, while the TCRdb copy is restricted to in-frame clones and leaves out a portion. The sample contains 110,000 to 150,000 clones, roughly 80% of which appear only once. The CDR3 consists of 14 residues. Trimming cost V 0 bases and J 4 bases; bases outside gene matches: 2. The germline gives CDR1 LNHNV, CDR2 YYDKDF (reference sequence). The chain is built from TRBV15 and TRBJ1-2; 7 nucleotides align to TRBD1. The origin of this receptor is a woman older than 75 with acute or convalescent COVID-19. Sequencing was carried out using peripheral blood. CDR3 in amino acids: CATSREDRLYGYTF. The CDR3 bases are TGTGCCACCAGCAGAGAGGACAGGCTCTATGGCTACACCTTC.